These T cell receptor beta chains were read from a single sample in a study of early T cells in non-severe SARS-CoV-2 infection. A single record per CDR3 protein comes from TCRdb applying MiXCR to the 5' RACE reads. The data hold 50,000 or so distinct CDR3 sequences, with approximately 5.6% observed a single time. Specimen: whole blood. The receptors shown here come from an adult who was a healthcare worker with PCR-confirmed SARS-CoV-2 infection or an uninfected control (not recorded which). Each CDR3 is given with its conserved first and last residue. Fields, in order: clone size, J gene, D gene, V gene, CDR3 DNA, CDR3 protein. D genes are given only for firm matches. Size is omitted from some rows. Given values are once, few, many or a class for expanded clones.

few | TRBJ2-2 | TRBD1 | TRBV14 | TGTGCCAGCAGCCGTCAGGGGGCACGAAACACCGGGGAGCTGTTTTTT | CASSRQGARNTGELFF
many | TRBJ1-1 | NA | TRBV7-2 | TGTGCCAGCAGCTTAAGTGGGTCGAACACTGAAGCTTTCTTT | CASSLSGSNTEAFF
NA | TRBJ1-2 | TRBD1 | TRBV5-6 | TGTGCCAGCAGCTGGGCCGGACAGGGAGGTGGCTACACCTTC | CASSWAGQGGGYTF
many | TRBJ1-5 | NA | TRBV12-3/TRBV12-4 | TGTGCCAGCAGTTTACGCGGAGGAAATCAGCCCCAGCATTTT | CASSLRGGNQPQHF
many | TRBJ1-5 | NA | TRBV20-1 | TGCAGTGCTAGAGAGGGGAGCCAGCATTTT | CSAREGSQHF
NA | TRBJ2-5 | TRBD2 | TRBV2 | TGTGCCAGCAGTGTCCTAGCGGGAGGAGAAGAGACCCAGTACTTC | CASSVLAGGEETQYF
many | TRBJ2-2 | TRBD1 | TRBV29-1 | TGCAGCGTCCAGCATCCCCGGACAGGAAACACCGGGGAGCTGTTTTTT | CSVQHPRTGNTGELFF
many | TRBJ2-3 | NA | TRBV7-9 | TGTGCCAGCAGCCAAGGCTCCAGGCCCCACCTGGCTACGCAGTATTTT | CASSQGSRPHLATQYF
NA | TRBJ2-7 | NA | TRBV6-5 | TGTGCCAGCAGGACCCCACGGGGGCTTGTGGACGAGCAGTACTTC | CASRTPRGLVDEQYF
many | TRBJ2-5 | NA | TRBV6-6 | TGTGCCAGCATTCGTGGGAACCAAGAGACCCAGTACTTC | CASIRGNQETQYF
many | TRBJ2-7 | NA | TRBV6-5 | TGTGCCAGCAGGGGTCGGGACTTCCACTCCTACGAGCAGTACTTC | CASRGRDFHSYEQYF
NA | TRBJ2-5 | TRBD2 | TRBV7-2 | TGTGCCAGCAGCCCCGACTTAGCGGGGACCCGGTACTTC | CASSPDLAGTRYF
NA | TRBJ1-1 | NA | TRBV7-8 | TGTGCCACCGCGCGGGAGCAGAACACTGAAGCTTTCTTT | CATAREQNTEAFF
NA | TRBJ2-6 | NA | TRBV10-3 | TGTGCCATCAGTGAGTCTGGGGCCAACGTCCTGACTTTC | CAISESGANVLTF
many | TRBJ1-4 | TRBD1 | TRBV30 | TGTGCCTGGAGTGTAGCCAGCCTCCGGGTGACAGGGGCTTGGGAAAAACTGTTTTTT | CAWSVASLRVTGAWEKLFF
many | TRBJ2-7 | TRBD2 | TRBV20-1 | TGCAGTGCGCCCGAGCTAGCGGGGAGCTACGAGCAGTACTTC | CSAPELAGSYEQYF
many | TRBJ2-1 | NA | TRBV20-1 | TGCAGTGCTACCCGGGACGAGCAGTTCTTC | CSATRDEQFF
few | TRBJ1-1 | NA | TRBV20-1 | TGCAGTGCTAGGCTGGGGGCGGCCACTGAAGCTTTCTTT | CSARLGAATEAFF
many | TRBJ1-2 | NA | TRBV27 | TGTGCCAGCAGTTCGGGGGGCTATGGCTACACCTTC | CASSSGGYGYTF
NA | TRBJ1-1 | NA | TRBV6-1 | TGTGCCAGCAGTGGATGGCTAGCTGAAGCTTTCTTT | CASSGWLAEAFF
many | TRBJ2-7 | TRBD2 | TRBV6-5 | TGTGCCAGCAGTTACTTAGCGGGAGTGGGCTACGAGCAGTACTTC | CASSYLAGVGYEQYF
many | TRBJ1-5 | NA | TRBV6-5 | TGTGTCGTCGGACAGAGGAATCAGCCCCAGCATTTT | CVVGQRNQPQHF
NA | TRBJ2-7 | TRBD1 | TRBV19 | TGTGCCAGTAGCCGCCTGACAGGGAGCGGCGAGCAGTACTTC | CASSRLTGSGEQYF
many | TRBJ2-1 | TRBD1 | TRBV29-1 | TGCAGCATAGACAGGGGACCTGAGCAGTTCTTC | CSIDRGPEQFF
many | TRBJ1-2 | NA | TRBV20-1 | TGCAGTGCAGACCGAACAGGGTATGGCTACACCTTC | CSADRTGYGYTF
many | TRBJ2-1 | TRBD2 | TRBV5-1 | TGCGCCAGCAGCTTGGATCCGGCTAGCGGGTCGAATGAGCAGTTCTTC | CASSLDPASGSNEQFF
many | TRBJ1-1 | NA | TRBV5-6 | TGTGCCAGCAGCCGGATGGACGTAACGGCTTTCTTT | CASSRMDVTAFF
many | TRBJ2-5 | NA | TRBV5-1 | TGCGCCAGCAGCTCTTCCGGGTTGGGGTCGGAGACCCAGTACTTC | CASSSSGLGSETQYF
many | TRBJ1-1 | NA | TRBV5-4 | TGTGCCAGCAGCCTCCCCGGTCCCCGGCGGGACACTGAAGCTTTCTTT | CASSLPGPRRDTEAFF
few | TRBJ2-7 | NA | TRBV28 | TGTGCCAGCCACACCGGGCCCCTTGGCGACGAGCAGTACTTC | CASHTGPLGDEQYF
many | TRBJ1-1 | NA | TRBV7-3 | TGTGCCAGCAGCTTAAATAGGAGGACTGAAGCTTTCTTT | CASSLNRRTEAFF
few | TRBJ1-4 | TRBD1 | TRBV20-1 | TGCAGTGCTAGAGGGTCCCGGGACAGGGAATCTGGAGAAAAACTGTTTTTT | CSARGSRDRESGEKLFF
many | TRBJ2-7 | TRBD2 | TRBV5-1 | TGCGCCAGCAGCCGCCGGGGCGGGGGGCTAAGCTCCTACGAGCAGTACTTC | CASSRRGGGLSSYEQYF
many | TRBJ1-2 | NA | TRBV6-5 | TGTGCCAGCAGTACTTACTCACCGGGGCCGGGCTATGGCTACACCTTC | CASSTYSPGPGYGYTF
many | TRBJ2-2 | NA | TRBV5-5 | TGTGCCAGCAGCTTGTATCGGGTAAACACCGGGGAGCTGTTTTTT | CASSLYRVNTGELFF
many | TRBJ2-1 | NA | TRBV5-4 | TGTGCCAGCAGCTCAGGGGGGGACTCCTACAATGAGCAGTTCTTC | CASSSGGDSYNEQFF